Shown below are 29 T cell receptor beta chains from a single sample sequenced in a study of blood T cell repertoires in COVID-19. Sequencing was performed with immunoSEQ multiplex PCR; in TCRdb, only in-frame clones are kept and a portion is missing. Here the sample spans about 230,000 clones, around 83% being singletons. Source material: peripheral blood. These receptors came from a woman aged 45-65 years with acute or convalescent COVID-19.

This clone was counted between two and nine times. The sample holds other DNA sequences that translate to the same CDR3. This chain uses TRBV19 with TRBJ1-6; no clear D gene. The CDR3 is made up of 12 amino acids. V was pared by 3 bases and J by 8 bases, with 5 bases between. In germline, CDR1 is LNHDA, CDR2 SQIVND (reference sequence). The CDR3 is CASSIYDSPLHF. The DNA for the CDR3 is TGTGCCAGTAGTATTTATGATTCACCCCTCCACTTT.

The chain employs TRBV9 and TRBJ2-1, with 8 bases identical to TRBD2. V was clipped by 0 bases and J by 6 bases; unmatched bases: 2. This CDR3 spans 14 amino acids. In germline, CDR1 is SGDLS, CDR2 YYNGEE. CDR3 amino acids: CASSVVGTSNEQFF. The CDR3, as DNA: TGTGCCAGCAGCGTAGTAGGGACTAGCAATGAGCAGTTCTTC.

The V and J genes are TRBV6-5 and TRBJ2-4, with a tentative D call TRBD1 (5 bases). V was pared by 2 bases and J by 0 bases, with 5 bases between. This CDR3 has 14 residues. In germline, CDR1 is MNHEY, CDR2 SVGAGI. CDR3 protein: CASSYRGAKNIQYF. The CDR3 DNA follows: TGTGCCAGCAGTTACAGGGGAGCCAAAAACATTCAGTACTTC.

The gene calls are TRBV4-1 and TRBJ2-7, with D possibly matching TRBD2 (5 bases). The germline CDR1 and CDR2 sequences are MGHRA and YSYEKL. Deletions cut 4 bases from V and 2 bases from J, with 15 bases between. The CDR3 has 15 residues. CDR3 loop: CASSRQPGNTYEQYF. DNA for the CDR3: TGCGCCAGCAGCCGCCAACCCGGGAACACCTACGAGCAGTACTTC.

For this clone: The sample has other DNA sequences that encode this CDR3 too. The genes are TRBV12-3 or TRBV12-4 and TRBJ1-2, with a possible D match to TRBD1 (5 bases). The ends were cut back, 6 bases at V and 1 base at J, with 9 bases in the middle. The CDR3 is made up of 13 amino acids. This CDR3 is CASSSDSNYGYTF. The CDR3 DNA sequence: TGTGCCAGCAGCTCCGACAGTAACTATGGCTACACCTTC.

The chain couples TRBV29-1 to TRBJ1-2; perhaps TRBD1 as D (6 bases). CDR3 length: 12 residues. CDR1 and CDR2 (germline): SQVTM, ANQGSEA. V lost 7 bases to trimming and J lost 7 bases, with 16 bases between them. The DNA for the CDR3 is TGCAGCGGATACAGGGCCGGGACTGGCTACACCTTC. It specifies CSGYRAGTGYTF.

CDR3 protein: CASSGAHRGGEQFF. The CDR3 DNA sequence: TGCGCCAGCAGTGGGGCCCACAGGGGCGGCGAGCAGTTCTTC. The chain joins TRBV10-1 to TRBJ2-1, with 7 bases lining up with TRBD1. The CDR3 has 14 residues. Trimming removed 4 bases from V and 10 bases from J; junction bases left unmatched: 10. Germline values: CDR1 WNHNN, CDR2 SYGVQD (reference sequence).

This chain connects TRBV15 to TRBJ1-2; a possible D gene is TRBD1 (5 bases). The CDR3 spans 14 residues. Germline CDR1 LNHNV, CDR2 YYDKDF (reference sequence). The ends were cut back, 0 bases at V and 5 bases at J, with 10 bases in the middle. CDR3 sequence reads: CATSRDRTTYGYTF. As DNA, the CDR3 is TGTGCCACCAGCAGAGATCGGACAACGTATGGCTACACCTTC.

The chain uses TRBV19 and TRBJ2-7, with a weak D call TRBD1 (5 bases). Trimming took 5 bases from V and 2 from J, leaving 10 bases between them. CDR1 LNHDA and CDR2 SQIVND come from the germline V gene (reference sequence). The CDR3 runs 13 residues. The CDR3 DNA is TGTGCCAGTAGTGTGACAGCCACCTACGAGCAGTACTTC. It specifies CASSVTATYEQYF.

V and J are TRBV21-1 and TRBJ1-4; TRBD1, the table's D call, lacks a check against the DNA. TRBV21-1 is tagged as a pseudogene. The CDR3 runs to 15 residues. Written as DNA, the CDR3 is TGTGCCAGCAGCAAAGTGGACATAAGTAATGAAAAACTGTTTTTT. Translated, it gives CASSKVDISNEKLFF.

This chain joins TRBV4-2 and TRBJ1-3, with D unresolved. Trimming removed 1 base from V and 4 bases from J, with 8 bases in between. CDR1 is LGHNA and CDR2 is YNFKEQ in the germline V gene. CDR3 length: 14 amino acids. As DNA, the CDR3 is TGTGCCAGCAGCCAAGGGGCCATCGGAAACACCATATATTTT. Its protein product is CASSQGAIGNTIYF.

This chain connects TRBV12-3 or TRBV12-4 to TRBJ1-5; D remains unclear. V gave up 3 bases and J gave up 9 bases, with 9 bases separating them. This CDR3 is 12 amino acids long. CDR3 sequence: CASSFRSGPQHF. The CDR3, as DNA: TGTGCCAGCAGTTTTCGTTCAGGGCCCCAGCATTTT.

The rearrangement links TRBV19 to TRBJ1-2, with TRBD1 matching over 9 bases. Germline V lookup: CDR1 LNHDA, CDR2 SQIVND (reference sequence). The CDR3 consists of 16 residues. V lost 8 bases and J lost 1; bases outside the gene matches: 11. The CDR3 is CASHDWTGVVNYGYTF. The CDR3 DNA reads as TGTGCCAGTCACGATTGGACAGGGGTGGTTAACTATGGCTACACCTTC.

The chain combines TRBV11-2 with TRBJ2-1, with 9 bases aligning to TRBD1. CDR1 and CDR2 (germline): SGHAT, FQNNGV. The CDR3 runs to 16 residues. J was trimmed by 4 bases and V by 1 base; bases with no gene match: 5. CDR3 coding DNA: TGTGCCAGCAGCTTAGTGGTGGACAGGGGTTACAATGAGCAGTTCTTC. This codes for CASSLVVDRGYNEQFF.

The chain links TRBV27 to TRBJ1-6; D may be TRBD1 (5 bases). V was cut by 5 bases and J by 6 bases, with 14 bases left in between. The CDR3 sequence is 15 residues long. Germline CDR1 MNHEY, CDR2 SMNVEV (reference sequence). The CDR3 protein is CASSLRGLGNSPLHF. In nucleotides, the CDR3 is TGTGCCAGCAGTCTACGGGGACTTGGTAATTCACCCCTCCACTTT.

This chain uses TRBV27 with TRBJ1-6, with 10 bases that match TRBD1. This CDR3 comprises 14 residues. Germline V gene sequence: CDR1 MNHEY, CDR2 SMNVEV (reference sequence). V lost 5 bases and J lost 8; bases outside the gene matches: 3. CDR3 sequence: CASSPGQGDSPLHF. In DNA form, the CDR3 reads TGTGCCAGCAGTCCCGGACAGGGGGATTCACCCCTCCACTTT.

The CDR3 nucleotides read TGTGCCAGCTCAACAGTGGCAGGTGTGTCCGGATCACTGTTTTTT. It codes for CASSTVAGVSGSLFF. This chain connects TRBV18 to TRBJ1-4; the D is unclear. CDR3 size: 15 residues. Trimming stripped 5 bases from V and 13 bases from J, with 23 bases between. In germline, CDR1 is KGHSH, CDR2 LQKENI.

This clone was picked up a small number of times. This chain uses TRBV5-6 with TRBJ1-1; D remains ambiguous. The CDR3 sequence is 15 residues long. V was shortened by 3 bases and J by 8 bases, with 20 bases between the two germline ends. CDR1 and CDR2 from the germline V gene are SGHDT and YYEEEE. In nucleotides, the CDR3 is TGTGCCAGCAGCTCGAGGACCCCGGGAGGCTCCGAAGCTTTCTTT. Translating gives CASSSRTPGGSEAFF.

The rearrangement uses TRBV30 and TRBJ1-4; 11 nucleotides line up with TRBD1. Germline CDR1 is GTSNPN and CDR2 is SVGIG (reference sequence). The CDR3 has 16 amino acids. The V gene end was trimmed by 5 bases and the J gene end by 4 bases; junction bases not matched to a gene: 9. The CDR3 loop reads CAWGQGANEINEKLFF. In DNA, the CDR3 is TGTGCCTGGGGACAGGGGGCGAACGAGATTAATGAAAAACTGTTTTTT. The full variable domain, in which reference TRBV30 and TRBJ1-4 provide the parts outside the CDR3, is SQTIHQWPATLVQPVGSPLSLECTVEGTSNPNLYWYRQAAGRGLQLLFYSVGIGQISSEVPQNLSASRPQDRQFILSSKKLLLSDSGFYLCAWGQGANEINEKLFFGSGTQLSVL.

The gene calls are TRBV9 and TRBJ1-2; 8 nucleotides align to TRBD1. Losses at the gene ends were 3 bases for V and 7 bases for J; bases not matched to a gene: 5. In germline, CDR1 is SGDLS, CDR2 YYNGEE. CDR3 length: 13 residues. CDR3 in amino acids: CASSATGVVGYTF. CDR3 DNA sequence: TGTGCCAGCAGCGCGACAGGGGTGGTTGGCTACACCTTC.

The chain employs TRBV19 and TRBJ1-5, with 7 bases fitting TRBD1. Trimming at V came to 7 bases and at J to 6 bases, leaving 12 bases not matched to a gene. Germline loops: CDR1 LNHDA, CDR2 SQIVND (reference sequence). CDR3 size: 15 residues. CDR3 amino acids: CASTQDRVKRQPQHF. CDR3 in DNA: TGTGCCAGTACCCAAGACAGGGTAAAACGTCAGCCCCAGCATTTT.

The J gene is TRBJ1-5, the V gene TRBV11-3; the D gene is possibly TRBD1 (6 bases). CDR1 is SGHNT and CDR2 is YENEEA in the germline V gene. The V gene lost 5 bases and the J gene lost 4 bases, with 15 bases spanning the gap. The CDR3 runs to 15 residues. CDR3 in DNA: TGTGCCAGCAGCCCGACCCAGCAGGGGAATCAGCCCCAGCATTTT. The encoded protein is CASSPTQQGNQPQHF. Together with reference TRBV11-3 and TRBJ1-5, the CDR3 gives the full variable domain: EAGVVQSPRYKIIEKKQPVAFWCNPISGHNTLYWYLQNLGQGPELLIRYENEEAVDDSQLPKDRFSAERLKGVDSTLKIQPAELGDSAVYLCASSPTQQGNQPQHFGDGTRLSIL.

The rearrangement joins TRBV7-6 to TRBJ2-2, with a tentative D call TRBD2 (5 bases). The germline CDR1 and CDR2 sequences are SGHVS and FNYEAQ. V was cut by 4 bases and J by 4 bases, with 10 bases left in between. The CDR3 is 14 residues long. CDR3 region: CASSSQRTTGELFF. The CDR3 DNA is TGTGCCAGCAGCTCACAGCGGACCACCGGGGAGCTGTTTTTT.

The chain recombines TRBV30 with TRBJ1-6; no clear D. CDR1 and CDR2 from the germline V gene are GTSNPN and SVGIG (reference sequence). V was cut by 2 bases and J by 7 bases, with 9 bases left in between. The CDR3 runs 13 residues. The CDR3 bases are TGTGCCTGGAGTACGGGTGACAATTCACCCCTCCACTTT. Translation: CAWSTGDNSPLHF.

This sequence joins TRBV7-9 and TRBJ1-1; 10 bases map to TRBD1. The CDR3 runs 15 residues. With V trimmed by 5 bases and J by 7 bases, 10 bases remained unmatched. Per the germline V gene, CDR1 is SEHNR and CDR2 is FQNEAQ (reference sequence). This CDR3 is CASSGGQGVEYEAFF. In DNA, the CDR3 is TGTGCCAGCAGCGGAGGACAGGGGGTAGAATATGAAGCTTTCTTT.

This clone showed up just a few times. This chain connects TRBV5-1 to TRBJ2-3; 9 positions match TRBD2. Germline V gene data show CDR1 as SGHRS and CDR2 as YFSETQ. This CDR3 is 17 amino acids long. Losses at the gene ends were 1 base for V and 2 bases for J; bases not matched to a gene: 8. The CDR3 DNA reads as TGCGCCAGCAGCTTGTACGGCGGGAGGGCCTACACAGATACGCAGTATTTT. Translated: CASSLYGGRAYTDTQYF. The full variable domain, completed using reference TRBV5-1 and TRBJ2-3, is KAGVTQTPRYLIKTRGQQVTLSCSPISGHRSVSWYQQTPGQGLQFLFEYFSETQRNKGNFPGRFSGRQFSNSRSEMNVSTLELGDSALYLCASSLYGGRAYTDTQYFGPGTRLTVL.

The chain couples TRBV5-1 to TRBJ2-7, with 10 bases identical to TRBD1. CDR3 length: 14 residues. The V and J ends lost 6 bases and 0 bases, in that order; junction bases with no gene match: 3. Germline values: CDR1 SGHRS, CDR2 YFSETQ. The CDR3 nucleotides are TGCGCCAGCAACGGACAGGGGGACTCCTACGAGCAGTACTTC. Protein: CASNGQGDSYEQYF.

The V gene is TRBV7-3, the J gene TRBJ2-1, with 11 bases fitting TRBD2. Germline-derived CDR1 and CDR2 are SGHTA and FQGTGA. The V segment lost 5 bases and the J segment 8 bases; nucleotides outside the gene matches: 11. The CDR3 runs 16 residues. The CDR3 here is CASSATPSGGFDEQFF. The CDR3 coding sequence is TGTGCCAGCAGCGCCACCCCTAGCGGGGGGTTCGATGAGCAGTTCTTC.

The CDR3 region is CASSALATDTQYF. CDR3 bases: TGTGCCAGCAGTGCCTTAGCTACCGATACGCAGTATTTT. The chain carries TRBV12-3 or TRBV12-4 and TRBJ2-3, with D unresolved. The CDR3 runs to 13 residues. Trimming took 5 bases from V and 6 from J, leaving 12 bases between them.